The T cell receptor (beta chain) under discussion was sequenced for a study of preoperative IRX-2 immunotherapy in early breast cancer (dated by TCRdb to between 2019 and 2020). The sample's treatment or condition label is to be understood as: preoperative locoregional IRX-2 cytokine immunotherapy. The samples were obtained from a phase Ib study that tested preoperative, locoregional IRX-2 cytokine immunotherapy designed to prime immune responses. Patients with early-stage breast cancer who were given IRX-2 before surgery served as donors. Receptor amplification or capture employed the immunoSEQ multiplex PCR assay. TCRdb took over this immuneACCESS table, retaining in-frame rearrangements with V and J assigned. Such tables are incomplete; in checked studies, under half of the missing clones stem from an unresolved V gene, and the remainder is unexplained. The sample table shows several thousand clones, and about three quarters are seen once. The top ten clones comprise approximately 10% of the sample.

About this clone: The specificity of this receptor is unknown. One base away there is no much larger clone; base qualities are not given.

V is cut back by 2 bases and J by 1 base, with 5 bases in the junction unmatched. The CDR1 and CDR2 encoded by the germline V gene are ENHRY and SYGVKD. The CDR3 measures 15 amino acids from cysteine to phenylalanine. Just CDR3 DNA is preserved here, 45 bases in frame from base 1. The input for sequencing was tumor tissue, taken before IRX-2 immunotherapy. This TCR was sampled from a human donor with breast cancer. The sequence is built from TRBV10-3 and TRBJ2-7, with TRBD1 identical over 7 junction bases. The CDR3 region has the sequence CAISEPTGMSYEQYF. The DNA sequence is as follows: TGTGCCATCAGTGAGCCGACAGGGATGTCCTACGAGCAGTACTTC.